This T cell receptor beta chain originates from a study of CD4+ T cells in melanoma. Overall study results and limits: Neoantigen-specific CD4+ T cells in melanoma reportedly had diverse differentiation states. CD8+ T cell, macrophage and B cell function reportedly correlated with neoantigen-specific CD4+ T cells.

As for this clone: Antigen: not known.

Repertoires were generated with immunoSEQ multiplex PCR, while TCRdb's copy carries only in-frame clones and drops some. The repertoire holds roughly 150,000 clones, with around 90% as singletons. The origin of this receptor is a human donor with melanoma.

In nucleotides, the CDR3 is TGCGCCAGCAGCCAGGGAGCCGGCTCTGGGGCCAACGTCCTGACTTTC. It encodes CASSQGAGSGANVLTF. V is TRBV4-1 and J is TRBJ2-6; possibly TRBD2 for D (5 bases). Germline lookup yields CDR1 MGHRA and CDR2 YSYEKL. V was shortened by 3 bases and J by 0 bases, with 9 bases between the two germline ends. The CDR3 runs to 16 residues.